The table lists the clone carrying this T cell receptor beta chain with a count of one. Its cognate antigen is unknown. The unexposed donors gave CD4+ T cells in about 2011-2019, prior to COVID-19. CDR3 length: 17 amino acids. Germline lookup yields CDR1 MDHEN and CDR2 SYDVKM. Unmatched junction bases numbered 13, after V lost 6 bases and J lost 2 bases. This table comes from immunoSEQ multiplex PCR, and its TCRdb copy is limited to in-frame clones, with some not included. The sample lists roughly 63,000 clones; about 95% were seen once. The data derive from a study of CD4 T cells in relation to SARS-CoV-2 and coronaviruses. Study results and limitations: According to naive versus memory sequencing, detected responses are memory recall, not newly primed. No crossreactivity against non-spike viral proteins was tested here.

Material for sequencing was naive CD4+ T cells from PBMCs. Indicated subset: naive CD4+ T cells isolated by negative enrichment. The source of this sequence is a human donor in good health. This chain uses TRBV28 with TRBJ1-5; 7 nucleotides agree with TRBD1. CDR3 DNA sequence: TGTGCCAGCAGCGTACCGGGGTTCCAGGGGGGCAATCAGCCCCAGCATTTT. It translates to CASSVPGFQGGNQPQHF.